The rows below give T cell receptor beta chains drawn from one sample of a study of blood T cell repertoires in COVID-19. Generated by immunoSEQ multiplex PCR, the TCRdb table keeps only in-frame clones and is missing some. The repertoire holds about 190,000 clones, with over 75% as singletons. Sequencing used peripheral blood. The origin of the receptors is an elderly woman with active or convalescent COVID-19. CDR3s include the opening cysteine and the closing phenylalanine or tryptophan. A D gene is named only where the DNA matches it firmly. A row's size may be missing; if present it is once, few, many or a size class.

v_call	j_call	d_call	clone_size	cdr3_nt	cdr3_aa
TRBV5-1	TRBJ2-5	.	.	TGCGCCAGCAGCAGGACTGGGGCCGCGAGGGGGGAGACCCAGTACTTC	CASSRTGAARGETQYF
TRBV5-1	TRBJ2-3	.	.	TGCGCCAGCAGCCCCGGGACAACCCCGGACGGTACGCAGTATTTT	CASSPGTTPDGTQYF
TRBV6-6	TRBJ2-7	.	once	TGTGCCAGCAGCTTGCTCCGGGACGAGCAGTACTTC	CASSLLRDEQYF
TRBV7-3	TRBJ2-3	.	.	TGTGCCAGCAGCTCGCCGACCGGGGATACGCAGTATTTT	CASSSPTGDTQYF
TRBV3-1/TRBV3-2	TRBJ1-2	.	.	TGTGCCAGCAGCCAATACAGGGATAGTGGCTACACCTTC	CASSQYRDSGYTF
TRBV6-5	TRBJ1-4	.	.	TGTGCCAGCAGTTACTCTTCTCGGACATTCCGAAAACTGTTTTTT	CASSYSSRTFRKLFF
TRBV5-5	TRBJ1-6	.	.	TGTGCCAGCAGCTCAGAGACAGACTCGACAACCCTCCACTTT	CASSSETDSTTLHF
TRBV7-2	TRBJ2-7	.	once	TGTGCCAGCAGCCCTATCGGATTCGCGGTCGCTGGAGAGCAGTACTTC	CASSPIGFAVAGEQYF
TRBV28	TRBJ2-7	TRBD1	.	TGTGCCAGCACCCGCCGGACAGGGGCCTACGAGCAGTACTTC	CASTRRTGAYEQYF
TRBV19	TRBJ2-5	.	once	TGTGCCAGTAACCAACAGCCAGGGGAGACCCAGTACTTC	CASNQQPGETQYF
TRBV2	TRBJ1-1	.	.	TGTGCCAGCATTTTTTACGGGGGGTCAGGGACTGAAGCTTTCTTT	CASIFYGGSGTEAFF
TRBV7-2	TRBJ1-5	.	.	TGTGCCAGCAGCTTAGGACAGTTTAGCAATCAGCCCCAGCATTTT	CASSLGQFSNQPQHF
TRBV11-2	TRBJ1-5	TRBD1	.	TGTGCCAGCAGCTCCAGAACAACAGGGGGGTCTGAGCCCCAGCATTTT	CASSSRTTGGSEPQHF
TRBV6-6	TRBJ1-1	.	.	TGTGCCAGCAGTCCCTATGGTGGCGGTGAAGCTTTCTTT	CASSPYGGGEAFF
TRBV3-1/TRBV3-2	TRBJ1-5	.	.	TGTGCCAGCAGCCAAACCCTAAGACAGGCTCCCCAGCCCCAGCATTTT	CASSQTLRQAPQPQHF
TRBV30	TRBJ1-3	TRBD1	.	TGTGCCTGGGCCGGCGGGACAGGGAGGAACACCATATATTTT	CAWAGGTGRNTIYF
TRBV7-9	TRBJ1-1	.	.	TGTGCCAGCGATGAACAGGGCACTGAAGCTTTCTTT	CASDEQGTEAFF
TRBV7-6	TRBJ2-1	.	.	TGTGCCAGCAGCTTATTCAGGGGACAAGGAAACAATGAGCAGTTCTTC	CASSLFRGQGNNEQFF
TRBV3-1/TRBV3-2	TRBJ2-1	.	.	TGTGCCAGCAGCCAAGTTCTGTCGAATGAGCAGTTCTTC	CASSQVLSNEQFF
TRBV5-4	TRBJ2-6	.	few	TGTGCCAGCACCCTTTTGGCGGTCTCTGGGGCCAACGTCCTGACTTTC	CASTLLAVSGANVLTF
TRBV2	TRBJ1-2	.	.	TGTGCCAGCAGTGAGAGGCAGCTTCTAGGCTACACCTTC	CASSERQLLGYTF
TRBV10-3	TRBJ1-2	.	.	TGTGCCATCAGTTCGAGTGACAGGATAGGCTATGGCTACACCTTC	CAISSSDRIGYGYTF
TRBV6-5	TRBJ1-3	TRBD1	.	TGTGCCAGCAGTTACGCAGGGGGGAAGGGTACCATATATTTT	CASSYAGGKGTIYF
TRBV15	TRBJ1-1	.	.	TGTGCCACCAGCAGAGCTGACAACCCCAGGGGACCCTACACTGAAGCTTTCTTT	CATSRADNPRGPYTEAFF
TRBV18	TRBJ1-5	TRBD1	.	TGTGCCAGCTCACTTGGACAGGCCGTAAATCAGCCCCAGCATTTT	CASSLGQAVNQPQHF
TRBV10-3	TRBJ2-3	TRBD2	.	TGTGCCATCAGTGACAAGGGAGGGGTTAGCACAGATACGCAGTATTTT	CAISDKGGVSTDTQYF
TRBV4-2	TRBJ1-1	TRBD1	.	TGTGCCAGCAGCGTACCGGGACAGGGTGACACTGAAGCTTTCTTT	CASSVPGQGDTEAFF
TRBV6-6	TRBJ2-2	.	.	TGTGCCAGCAGTCTCATCCCGGGGGGCTACAACACCGGGGAGCTGTTTTTT	CASSLIPGGYNTGELFF
TRBV18	TRBJ1-5	.	.	TGTGCCAGCTCACCATTGGCAGACAATCAGCCCCAGCATTTT	CASSPLADNQPQHF
TRBV19	TRBJ1-4	.	.	TGTGCCAGTAGTAGCCCCAGGGCAGCCTCAACTAATGAAAAACTGTTTTTT	CASSSPRAASTNEKLFF
TRBV4-2	TRBJ2-3	TRBD2	.	TGTGCCAGCAGCAAAGGGAGGGCAGATACGCAGTATTTT	CASSKGRADTQYF
TRBV29-1	TRBJ2-1	TRBD2	.	TGCAGCGTTGAAGAATATCCGGCGGGGGGGAAACAGTTCTTC	CSVEEYPAGGKQFF
TRBV2	TRBJ2-2	TRBD2	.	TGTGCCAGCAGTGCGTTAGCGGGGAACACCGGGGAGCTGTTTTTT	CASSALAGNTGELFF
TRBV18	TRBJ2-1	.	.	TGTGCCAGCTCACCAGAGACAACCAGGGCTAATGAGCAGTTCTTC	CASSPETTRANEQFF
TRBV6-5	TRBJ2-7	.	.	TGTGCCAGCAGCCAGGGTCCGCGCGGCTACGAGCAGTACTTC	CASSQGPRGYEQYF
TRBV9	TRBJ2-3	TRBD2	.	TGTGCCAGCAGCCTTAGCGGGGGGGAGGGAGATACGCAGTATTTT	CASSLSGGEGDTQYF
TRBV28	TRBJ2-2	TRBD1	few	TGTGCCAGCAGTTTGAGGGGGCGAGGGCCTACCGGGGAGCTGTTTTTT	CASSLRGRGPTGELFF
TRBV30	TRBJ1-6	.	.	TGTGCCTGGATGGAGGGTGGTAATTCACCCCTCCACTTT	CAWMEGGNSPLHF
TRBV6-6	TRBJ2-5	.	.	TGTGCCAGCAGCCTCCTAGAGACCCAGTACTTC	CASSLLETQYF
TRBV9	TRBJ2-3	.	.	TGTGCCAGCAGCGAGGGGACACATAGCACAGATACGCAGTATTTT	CASSEGTHSTDTQYF
TRBV15	TRBJ2-1	.	.	TGTGCCACCAGGCGCCGTGAGGGTAGCTCCTACAATGAGCAGTTCTTC	CATRRREGSSYNEQFF
TRBV4-1	TRBJ2-5	.	.	TGCGCCAGCAGCCAAGATCCAGGGGAAAAGACCCAGTACTTC	CASSQDPGEKTQYF
TRBV19	TRBJ1-5	TRBD1	.	TGTGCCAGTATTGGCAGGGGGCTAAGTCAGCCCCAGCATTTT	CASIGRGLSQPQHF
TRBV7-2	TRBJ2-7	.	.	TGTGCCAGCAGCCCCACCGGCGGCGCCTACGAGCAGTACTTC	CASSPTGGAYEQYF
TRBV10-3	TRBJ2-3	.	.	TGTGCCATCAGTGAGAAAACGACTAGCACAGATACGCAGTATTTT	CAISEKTTSTDTQYF
TRBV10-3	TRBJ1-2	TRBD1	.	TGTGCCATCAGTACCCTCTCGGGACAGGTCCATGGCTACACCTTC	CAISTLSGQVHGYTF
TRBV27	TRBJ1-6	.	.	TGTGCCAGCAGTTTACAACAGTCTAATTCACCCCTCCACTTT	CASSLQQSNSPLHF
TRBV20-1	TRBJ2-4	TRBD2	.	TGCAGTGCTAGTACTAGCGGGTTACTAGCCAAAAACATTCAGTACTTC	CSASTSGLLAKNIQYF
TRBV2	TRBJ1-5	TRBD1	.	TGTGCCAGCACAGGGGGAGTAGGACAGCCCCAGCATTTT	CASTGGVGQPQHF
TRBV9	TRBJ2-1	.	.	TGTGCCAGCAGCGTAGGTCTTAGCTCCAATGAGCAGTTCTTC	CASSVGLSSNEQFF
TRBV11-3	TRBJ1-1	.	.	TGTGCCAGCAGCTTAGGTCAGAACACTGAAGCTTTCTTT	CASSLGQNTEAFF
TRBV11-2	TRBJ1-5	.	.	TGTGCCAGCAGCACTCAGGGTAATCAGCCCCAGCATTTT	CASSTQGNQPQHF
TRBV29-1	TRBJ2-5	TRBD1	.	TGCAGCGTTCCGGACAGGGGTCAGACCCAGTACTTC	CSVPDRGQTQYF
TRBV19	TRBJ1-2	TRBD1	.	TGTGCCAGTAGTCCCGGGAAGGGGGCATCAGGAGGCTACACCTTC	CASSPGKGASGGYTF
TRBV3-1/TRBV3-2	TRBJ1-5	TRBD1	.	TGTGCCAGCAGCCTAGGGACAGCTAATCAGCCCCAGCATTTT	CASSLGTANQPQHF
TRBV6-2/TRBV6-3	TRBJ2-2	TRBD2	.	TGTGCCAGCAGCCTCCCCCGGGGGGGCTTTGTCGGGGAGCTGTTTTTT	CASSLPRGGFVGELFF
TRBV10-2	TRBJ2-1	.	.	TGCGCCAGCAGTGACGAAGTAGCAGTTTACAATGAGCAGTTCTTC	CASSDEVAVYNEQFF
TRBV18	TRBJ2-7	.	.	TGTGCCAGCTCACCACCAATGAGCTCCTACGAGCAGTACTTC	CASSPPMSSYEQYF
TRBV3-1/TRBV3-2	TRBJ1-3	.	.	TGTGCCAGCAGCCAAGACAGGTTGTCTGGAAACACCATATATTTT	CASSQDRLSGNTIYF
TRBV10-3	TRBJ1-1	TRBD1	.	TGTGCCATCAGTGAGCAGGGGGAGAACACTGAAGCTTTCTTT	CAISEQGENTEAFF